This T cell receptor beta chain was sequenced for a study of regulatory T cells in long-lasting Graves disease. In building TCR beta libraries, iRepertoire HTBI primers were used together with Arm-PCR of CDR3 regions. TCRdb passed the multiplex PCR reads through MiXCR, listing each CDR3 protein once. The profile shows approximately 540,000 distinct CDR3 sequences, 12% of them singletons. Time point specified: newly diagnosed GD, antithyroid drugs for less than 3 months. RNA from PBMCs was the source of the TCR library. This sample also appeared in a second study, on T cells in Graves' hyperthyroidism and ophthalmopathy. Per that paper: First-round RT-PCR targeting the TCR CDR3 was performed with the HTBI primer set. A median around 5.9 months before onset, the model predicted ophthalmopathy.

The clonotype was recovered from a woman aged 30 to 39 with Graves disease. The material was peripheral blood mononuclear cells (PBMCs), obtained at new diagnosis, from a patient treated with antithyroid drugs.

CDR3 bases: TGTGCCAGCAGCTTCGGCCAGGGGGCAGCCGGGGAGCTGTTTTTT. This sequence encodes CASSFGQGAAGELFF. The rearrangement links TRBV11-3 to TRBJ2-2, with TRBD1 matching 8 bases. The CDR3 is 15 residues long. Germline trimming cut 3 bases from V and 6 bases from J; bases unmatched to any gene: 6. Per the germline V gene, CDR1 is SGHNT and CDR2 is YENEEA.